This T cell receptor beta chain was captured in a study of T cells in Graves' hyperthyroidism and ophthalmopathy. The CDR3 has 18 residues. In germline, CDR1 is SGDLS, CDR2 YYNGEE. Deletions cut 0 bases from V and 5 bases from J, with 20 bases between. This clonotype came up many times. Amplified regions were TCR beta CDR3 sequences from RNA transcripts. Researchers ran a first-round RT-PCR on the TCR CDR3 using the HTBI primer set. One entry per CDR3 protein, called by TCRdb with MiXCR from the multiplex PCR reads. This table has hundreds of thousands of distinct CDR3 sequences, about 14% appearing once. PBMCs were collected from an approximately 9.3 ml volume of fresh peripheral blood.

The V and J genes are TRBV9 and TRBJ2-2; weak D call: TRBD1 (6 bases). The sequence derives from a woman in her forties or fifties with Graves' ophthalmopathy. Specimen: blood. As DNA, the CDR3 is TGTGCCAGCAGCGTAGGATACGGGACACCCCTAACAACCGGGGAGCTGTTTTTT. Residues: CASSVGYGTPLTTGELFF.